Sequencing of this TCR beta chain was carried out in a study of blood T cell repertoires in COVID-19. For the study at large: Spain, Italy and the United States supplied samples that represented acute and convalescent COVID-19. Sources were T cells, B-cell-depleted T cells, or PBMCs; the material itself was cDNA or gDNA.

In the original processing: The authors estimated nucleated cell counts from reference gene primer amplification. The table came from immunoSEQ multiplex PCR; TCRdb's copy has only in-frame clones and leaves some out. The DNA gave D and trimming, while V, J and clone size come from that table. The data contain about 150,000 clones, roughly 86% of them singletons. The CDR3 covers 17 residues. Germline-derived CDR1 and CDR2 are LNHDA and SQIVND (reference sequence). V was pared by 6 bases and J by 10 bases, with 20 bases of the junction left unmatched. The sequencing input was peripheral blood. This clonotype was sampled from a human donor with acute or convalescent COVID-19. The donor label of this sample is uncertain. The rearrangement links TRBV19 to TRBJ1-1; 10 bases align to TRBD1. The CDR3 nucleotides read TGTGCCAGTAGCTTAAGACAGGGGGCGATAAGGTTGGTTGGAGCTTTCTTT. The encoded protein is CASSLRQGAIRLVGAFF.